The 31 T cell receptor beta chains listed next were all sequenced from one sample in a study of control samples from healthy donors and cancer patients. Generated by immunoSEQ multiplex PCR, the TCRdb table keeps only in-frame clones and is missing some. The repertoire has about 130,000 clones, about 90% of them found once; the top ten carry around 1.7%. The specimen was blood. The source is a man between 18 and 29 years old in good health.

Here the CDR3 reads CASTQTTGQETQYF. For the CDR3, the DNA is TGTGCCAGTACTCAGACGACAGGCCAAGAGACCCAGTACTTC. The chain uses TRBV19 and TRBJ2-5; D is perhaps TRBD1 (6 bases). This CDR3 region has 14 residues. V gave up 7 bases and J gave up 1 base, with 13 bases separating them. CDR1 and CDR2 (germline): LNHDA, SQIVND (reference sequence). The variable domain in full, completed from reference TRBV19 and TRBJ2-5, reads DGGITQSPKYLFRKEGQNVTLSCEQNLNHDAMYWYRQDPGQGLRLIYYSQIVNDFQKGDIAEGYSVSREKKESFPLTVTSAQKNPTAFYLCASTQTTGQETQYFGPGTRLLVL.

CDR3 sequence: CASSSDRTDVTNEKLFF. CDR3 in DNA: TGTGCCAGCAGTTCCGACAGGACGGACGTAACTAATGAAAAACTGTTTTTT. The chain has TRBV27 and TRBJ1-4, with a tentative D call TRBD1 (6 bases). Trimming removed 4 bases at V and 1 base at J, with 16 bases between. The CDR3 is 17 residues long. Germline CDR1 and CDR2: MNHEY and SMNVEV (reference sequence).

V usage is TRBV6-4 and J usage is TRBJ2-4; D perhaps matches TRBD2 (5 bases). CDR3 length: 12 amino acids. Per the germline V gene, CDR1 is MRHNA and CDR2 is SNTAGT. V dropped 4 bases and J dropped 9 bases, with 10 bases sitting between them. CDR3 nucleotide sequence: TGTGCCAGCAGTGGCGAGGGTGGCATTCAGTACTTC. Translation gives CASSGEGGIQYF.

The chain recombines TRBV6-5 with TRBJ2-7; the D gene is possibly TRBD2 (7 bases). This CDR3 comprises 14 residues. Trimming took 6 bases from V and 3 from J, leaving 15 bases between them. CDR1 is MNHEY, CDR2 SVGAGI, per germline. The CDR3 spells CASRAGAGDYEQYF. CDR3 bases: TGTGCCAGCAGGGCGGGGGCAGGGGACTACGAGCAGTACTTC.

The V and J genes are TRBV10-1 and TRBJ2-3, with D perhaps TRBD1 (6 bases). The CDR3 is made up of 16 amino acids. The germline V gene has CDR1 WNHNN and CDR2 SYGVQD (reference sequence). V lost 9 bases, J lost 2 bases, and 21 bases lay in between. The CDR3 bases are TGCGCCAGGGGGGCTAGGAGTCCAACTCTCACAGATACGCAGTATTTT. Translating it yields CARGARSPTLTDTQYF.

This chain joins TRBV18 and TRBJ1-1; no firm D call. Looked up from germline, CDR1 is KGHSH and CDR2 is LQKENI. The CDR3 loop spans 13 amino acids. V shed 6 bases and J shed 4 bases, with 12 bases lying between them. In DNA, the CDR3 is TGTGCCAGCTCCCTAGAGGAAGGCACTGAAGCTTTCTTT. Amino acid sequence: CASSLEEGTEAFF. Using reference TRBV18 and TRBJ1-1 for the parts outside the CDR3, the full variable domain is NAGVMQNPRHLVRRRGQEARLRCSPMKGHSHVYWYRQLPEEGLKFMVYLQKENIIDESGMPKERFSAEFPKEGPSILRIQQVVRGDSAAYFCASSLEEGTEAFFGQGTRLTVV.

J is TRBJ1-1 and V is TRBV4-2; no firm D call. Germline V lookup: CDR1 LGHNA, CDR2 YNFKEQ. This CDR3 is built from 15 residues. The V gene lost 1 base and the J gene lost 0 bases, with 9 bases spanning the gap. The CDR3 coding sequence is TGTGCCAGCAGCCAAGGAGGCCAGATGAACACTGAAGCTTTCTTT. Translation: CASSQGGQMNTEAFF.

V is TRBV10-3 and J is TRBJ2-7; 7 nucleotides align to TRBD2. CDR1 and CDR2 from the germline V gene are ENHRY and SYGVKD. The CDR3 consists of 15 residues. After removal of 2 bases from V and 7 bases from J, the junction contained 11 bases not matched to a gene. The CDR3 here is CAISERGSPPWEQYF. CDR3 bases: TGTGCCATCAGTGAGCGCGGGAGCCCCCCTTGGGAGCAGTACTTC.

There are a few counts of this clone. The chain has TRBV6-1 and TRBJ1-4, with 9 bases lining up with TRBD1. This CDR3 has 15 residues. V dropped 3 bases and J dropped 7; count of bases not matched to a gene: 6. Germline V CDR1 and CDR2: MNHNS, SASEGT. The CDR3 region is CASSDGQGRSEKLFF. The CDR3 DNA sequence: TGTGCCAGCAGTGATGGACAGGGGAGGTCTGAAAAACTGTTTTTT.

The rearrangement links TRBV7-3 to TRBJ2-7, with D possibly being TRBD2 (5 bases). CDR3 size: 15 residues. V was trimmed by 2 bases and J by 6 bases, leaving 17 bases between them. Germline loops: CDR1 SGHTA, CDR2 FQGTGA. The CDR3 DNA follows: TGTGCCAGCAGCTTATCTCCGGGGATGGTGGGCGAGCAGTACTTC. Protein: CASSLSPGMVGEQYF. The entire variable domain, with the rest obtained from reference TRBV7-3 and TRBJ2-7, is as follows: GAGVSQTPSNKVTEKGKYVELRCDPISGHTALYWYRQSLGQGPEFLIYFQGTGAADDSGLPNDRFFAVRPEGSVSTLKIQRTERGDSAVYLCASSLSPGMVGEQYFGPGTRLTVT.

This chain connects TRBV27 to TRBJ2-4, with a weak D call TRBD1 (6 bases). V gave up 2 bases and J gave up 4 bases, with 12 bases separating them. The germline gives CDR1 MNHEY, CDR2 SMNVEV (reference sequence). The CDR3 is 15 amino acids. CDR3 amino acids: CASSLISQGKNIQYF. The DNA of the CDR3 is TGTGCCAGCAGTTTAATTTCACAGGGTAAAAACATTCAGTACTTC.

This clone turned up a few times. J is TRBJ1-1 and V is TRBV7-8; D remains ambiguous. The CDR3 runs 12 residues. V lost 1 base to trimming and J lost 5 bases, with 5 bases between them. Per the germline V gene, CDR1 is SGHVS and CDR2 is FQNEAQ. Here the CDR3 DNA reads TGTGCCAGCAGCTTAGGTATTACTGAAGCTTTCTTT. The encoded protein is CASSLGITEAFF.

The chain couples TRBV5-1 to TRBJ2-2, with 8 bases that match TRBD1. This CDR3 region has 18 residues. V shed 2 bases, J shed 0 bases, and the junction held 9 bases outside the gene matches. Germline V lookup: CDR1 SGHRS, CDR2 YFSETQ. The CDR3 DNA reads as TGCGCCAGCAGCTTTAGACAGGGGAATTTCGCGAACACCGGGGAGCTGTTTTTT. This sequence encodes CASSFRQGNFANTGELFF.

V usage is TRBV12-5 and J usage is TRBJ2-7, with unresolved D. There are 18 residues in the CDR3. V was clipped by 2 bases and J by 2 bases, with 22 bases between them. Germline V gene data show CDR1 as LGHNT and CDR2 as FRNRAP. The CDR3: CASGLLSVGSHRPYEQYF. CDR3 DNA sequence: TGTGCTAGTGGTTTGCTATCGGTGGGGTCTCATCGACCCTACGAGCAGTACTTC.

The CDR3, as DNA: TGTGCCAGCAAGCCGGTAGTGAACACCGGGGAGCTGTTTTTT. Protein: CASKPVVNTGELFF. V gene TRBV6-5 combines with J gene TRBJ2-2; D is unresolved. This CDR3 has 14 residues. From germline, CDR1 is MNHEY and CDR2 SVGAGI. V lost 7 bases and J lost 1, with 10 bases in between.

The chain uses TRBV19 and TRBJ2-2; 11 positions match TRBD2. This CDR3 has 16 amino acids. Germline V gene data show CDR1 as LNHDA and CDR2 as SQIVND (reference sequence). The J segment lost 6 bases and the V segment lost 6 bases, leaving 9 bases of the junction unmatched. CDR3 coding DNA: TGTGCCAGTAGGGTAGCTAGCGGGAGGTTTGCCGGGGAGCTGTTTTTT. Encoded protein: CASRVASGRFAGELFF.

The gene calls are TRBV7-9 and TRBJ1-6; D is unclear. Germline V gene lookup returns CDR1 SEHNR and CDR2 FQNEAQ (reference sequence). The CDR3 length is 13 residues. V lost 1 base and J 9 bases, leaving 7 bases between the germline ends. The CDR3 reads CASSLGLTSPLHF. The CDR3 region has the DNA TGTGCCAGCAGCTTAGGATTAACTTCACCCCTCCACTTT.

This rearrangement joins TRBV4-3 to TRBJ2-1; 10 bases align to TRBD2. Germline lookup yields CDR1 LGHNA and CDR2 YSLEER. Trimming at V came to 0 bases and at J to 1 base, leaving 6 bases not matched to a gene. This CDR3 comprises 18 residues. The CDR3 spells CASSQDRAGGLSYNEQFF. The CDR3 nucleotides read TGCGCCAGCAGCCAAGATCGAGCGGGAGGGTTATCCTACAATGAGCAGTTCTTC.

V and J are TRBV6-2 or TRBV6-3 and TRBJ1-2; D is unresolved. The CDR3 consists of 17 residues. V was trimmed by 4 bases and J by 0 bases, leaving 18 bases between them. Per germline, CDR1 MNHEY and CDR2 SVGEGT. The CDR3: CASSLITGDTANYGYTF. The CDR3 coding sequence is TGTGCCAGCAGTTTAATAACCGGTGACACAGCTAACTATGGCTACACCTTC.

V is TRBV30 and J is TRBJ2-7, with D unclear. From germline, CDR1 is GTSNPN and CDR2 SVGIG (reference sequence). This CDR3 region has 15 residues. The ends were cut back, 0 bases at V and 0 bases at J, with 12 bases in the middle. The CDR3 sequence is CAWSVSPVSSYEQYF. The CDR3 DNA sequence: TGTGCCTGGAGTGTAAGCCCGGTCAGCTCCTACGAGCAGTACTTC.

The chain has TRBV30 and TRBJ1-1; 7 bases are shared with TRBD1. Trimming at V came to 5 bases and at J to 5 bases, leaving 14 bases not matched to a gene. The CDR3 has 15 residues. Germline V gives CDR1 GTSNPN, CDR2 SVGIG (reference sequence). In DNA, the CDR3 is TGTGCCTGGGCACCTGGAGGCAGGGGGAGGACTGAAGCTTTCTTT. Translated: CAWAPGGRGRTEAFF.

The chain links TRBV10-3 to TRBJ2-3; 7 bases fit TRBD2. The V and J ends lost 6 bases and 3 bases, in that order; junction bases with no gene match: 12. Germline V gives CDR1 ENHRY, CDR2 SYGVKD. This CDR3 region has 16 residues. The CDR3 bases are TGTGCCATCAGCCCCCCCGGGGGGAGAGGGACAGATACGCAGTATTTT. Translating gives CAISPPGGRGTDTQYF.

The CDR3: CASSLFGTDKNIQYF. In DNA, the CDR3 is TGTGCCAGCTCACTTTTCGGGACAGACAAAAACATTCAGTACTTC. V is TRBV18 and J is TRBJ2-4, with 7 bases matching TRBD1. Trimming removed 4 bases from V and 3 bases from J; junction bases left unmatched: 6. Germline CDR1 is KGHSH and CDR2 is LQKENI. The CDR3 is 15 residues long.

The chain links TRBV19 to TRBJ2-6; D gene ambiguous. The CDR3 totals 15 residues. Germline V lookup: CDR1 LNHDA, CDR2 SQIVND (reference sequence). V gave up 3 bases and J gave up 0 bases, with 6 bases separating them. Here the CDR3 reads CASSMVVSGANVLTF. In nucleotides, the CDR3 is TGTGCCAGTAGTATGGTAGTCTCTGGGGCCAACGTCCTGACTTTC.

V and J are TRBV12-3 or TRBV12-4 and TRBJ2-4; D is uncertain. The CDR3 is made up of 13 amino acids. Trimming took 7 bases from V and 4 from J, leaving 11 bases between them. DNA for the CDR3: TGTGCCAGCACCTTCGTAGGAAAAAACATTCAGTACTTC. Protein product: CASTFVGKNIQYF.

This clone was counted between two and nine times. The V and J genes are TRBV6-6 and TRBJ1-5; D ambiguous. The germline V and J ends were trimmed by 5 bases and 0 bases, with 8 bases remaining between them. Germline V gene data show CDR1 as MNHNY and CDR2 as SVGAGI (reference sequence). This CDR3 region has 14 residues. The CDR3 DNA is TGTGCCAGCAGTGCGCAAGATAGCAATCAGCCCCAGCATTTT. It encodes CASSAQDSNQPQHF.

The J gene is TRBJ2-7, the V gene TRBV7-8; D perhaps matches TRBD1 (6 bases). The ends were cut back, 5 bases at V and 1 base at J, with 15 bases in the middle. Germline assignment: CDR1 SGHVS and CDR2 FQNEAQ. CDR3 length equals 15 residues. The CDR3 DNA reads TGTGCCAGCAGCCCAGACCGGGACAAGTCCTACGAGCAGTACTTC. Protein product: CASSPDRDKSYEQYF.

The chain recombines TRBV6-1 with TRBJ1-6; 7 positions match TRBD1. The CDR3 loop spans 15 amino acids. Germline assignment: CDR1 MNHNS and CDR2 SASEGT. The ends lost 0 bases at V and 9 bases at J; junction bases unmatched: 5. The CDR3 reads CASSEAPQGSSPLHF. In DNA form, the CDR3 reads TGTGCCAGCAGTGAAGCACCACAGGGGTCTTCACCCCTCCACTTT.

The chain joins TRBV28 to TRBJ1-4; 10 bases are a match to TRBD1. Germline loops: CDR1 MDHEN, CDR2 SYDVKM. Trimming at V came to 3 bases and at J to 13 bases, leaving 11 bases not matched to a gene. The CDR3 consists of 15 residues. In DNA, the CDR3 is TGTGCCAGCAGTTTCGGCACAACCTGGACAGGGGGACTGTTTTTT. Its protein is CASSFGTTWTGGLFF.

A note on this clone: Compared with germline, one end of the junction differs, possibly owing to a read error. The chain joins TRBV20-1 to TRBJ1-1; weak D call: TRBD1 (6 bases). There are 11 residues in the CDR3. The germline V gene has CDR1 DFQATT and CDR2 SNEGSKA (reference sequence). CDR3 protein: CSAREQNRVLF. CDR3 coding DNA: TGCAGTGCTAGAGAGCAAAACAGGGTTCTCTTT.

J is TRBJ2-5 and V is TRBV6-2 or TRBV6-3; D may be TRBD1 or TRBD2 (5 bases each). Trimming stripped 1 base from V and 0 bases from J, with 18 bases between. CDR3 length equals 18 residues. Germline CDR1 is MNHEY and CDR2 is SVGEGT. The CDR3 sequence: CASSYLIIRDQYQETQYF. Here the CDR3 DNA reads TGTGCCAGCAGTTACTTGATAATCCGGGACCAGTACCAAGAGACCCAGTACTTC.